Listed below are T cell receptor beta chains from one sample, sequenced in a study of beta chain features in type 1 diabetes. Sequenced by immunoSEQ multiplex PCR; TCRdb stores in-frame clones only, minus some. The repertoire holds approximately 300,000 clones, with roughly 9.6% as singletons. What was sequenced was naive CD4+ T cells from blood. These receptor sequences come from a woman in her 30s in good health. Both conserved end residues are trimmed from each CDR3. Each record gives: CDR3 length, V gene, J gene, CDR3 protein.

>16|TRBV4-3|TRBJ2-5
ASSQDHRGGGPMETQY
>16|TRBV4-3|TRBJ2-7
ASSQTLSKIGNGYEQY
>15|TRBV12-5|TRBJ2-1
ASGLRRGGRYYNEQF
>12|TRBV9|TRBJ1-4
ASSVAVTNEKLF
>15|TRBV15|TRBJ2-1
ATSRPLGTSGRIEQF
>13|TRBV6-1|TRBJ2-7
ASRASGGGGYEQY
>15|TRBV27|TRBJ2-7
ASAVTGASGVSYEQY
>12|TRBV28|TRBJ2-2
ASSLPSGRRELF
>13|TRBV9|TRBJ1-1
ASSVAGGEFSPAF
>12|TRBV27|TRBJ2-2
ASSLAGNTGELF
>13|TRBV28|TRBJ2-7
ASSFAGQLTYEQY
>13|TRBV6-5|TRBJ2-3
ASSFSGSPEDTQY
>15|TRBV4-3|TRBJ2-1
ASSQDGPGGAYNEQF
>16|TRBV5-4|TRBJ2-2
ASSWGIPGQGATGELF
>14|TRBV4-2|TRBJ1-2
ASSQENDRGNYGYT
>11|TRBV7-2|TRBJ1-2
ASSTYRGRGYT
>11|TRBV6-6|TRBJ1-1
ASSRERDTEAF